Sequencing of this T cell receptor beta chain was carried out in a study of shared clonotypes between healthy human individuals. The authors divided CD4+ cells into CD45RA+ naive and CD45RA-negative memory subsets. Clones were read by immunoSEQ multiplex PCR, and TCRdb kept only the in-frame ones, dropping some. The sample lists around 2.5 million clones; 93% were seen once. The J segment lost 2 bases and the V segment lost 4 bases, leaving 4 bases of the junction unmatched. Germline CDR1 reads KGHSH; CDR2 reads LQKENI. The CDR3 totals 15 residues. The rearrangement uses TRBV18 and TRBJ2-7; 11 bases are a match to TRBD2. Sequencing used naive CD4+ T cells from PBMCs. Subset of the sample: CD45RA+ positively selected. The clonotype comes from a man younger than 35 in good health. Some clones in this sample may be carry-over from other donors' samples. The DNA of the CDR3 is TGTGCCAGCTCACTAGCGGGAGGGCCAACCTACGAGCAGTACTTC. It is translated as CASSLAGGPTYEQYF. Full variable domain (remainder filled in from reference TRBV18 and TRBJ2-7): NAGVMQNPRHLVRRRGQEARLRCSPMKGHSHVYWYRQLPEEGLKFMVYLQKENIIDESGMPKERFSAEFPKEGPSILRIQQVVRGDSAAYFCASSLAGGPTYEQYFGPGTRLTVT.